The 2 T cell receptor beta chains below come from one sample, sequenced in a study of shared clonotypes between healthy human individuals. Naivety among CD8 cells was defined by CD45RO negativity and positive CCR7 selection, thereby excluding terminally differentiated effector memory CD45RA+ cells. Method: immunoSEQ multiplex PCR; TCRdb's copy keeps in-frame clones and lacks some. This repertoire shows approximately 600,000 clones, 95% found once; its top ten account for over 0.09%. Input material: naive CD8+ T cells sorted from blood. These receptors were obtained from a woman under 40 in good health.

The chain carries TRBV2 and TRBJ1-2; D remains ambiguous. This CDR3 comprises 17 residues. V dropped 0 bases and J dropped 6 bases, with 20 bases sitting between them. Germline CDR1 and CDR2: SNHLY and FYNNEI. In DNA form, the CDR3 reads TGTGCCAGCAGTGAAGCGGTCTATGGCCAAGCTAGAGATGGCTACACCTTC. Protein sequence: CASSEAVYGQARDGYTF.

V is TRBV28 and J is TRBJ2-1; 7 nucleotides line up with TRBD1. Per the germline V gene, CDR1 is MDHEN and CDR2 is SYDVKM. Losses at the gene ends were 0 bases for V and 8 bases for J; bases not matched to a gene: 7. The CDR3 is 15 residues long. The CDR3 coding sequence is TGTGCCAGCAGTTTATGGTCGACAGGGCGGGATGAGCAGTTCTTC. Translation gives CASSLWSTGRDEQFF.